This TCR beta chain was sequenced in a study of regulatory T cells in long-lasting Graves disease. The time point is: newly diagnosed GD, antithyroid drugs for less than 3 months. PBMC-extracted RNA yielded the TCR library. Construction of the TCR beta libraries employed iRepertoire HTBI primers in conjunction with Arm-PCR of CDR3 regions. TCRdb reanalysed the multiplex PCR reads using MiXCR and keeps one entry per CDR3 protein. The sample has roughly 320,000 distinct CDR3 sequences, 16% seen once. The same specimen was also included in a second study, on T cells in Graves' hyperthyroidism and ophthalmopathy. That study adds: Based on clinical symptoms, serum thyroxine and TRAb, thyroid ultrasound and orbital computed tomography, diagnoses were reached.

The sequence derives from a man aged 40-55 years with Graves disease. The source material was peripheral blood mononuclear cells (PBMCs), sampled at new diagnosis, from a patient treated with antithyroid drugs.

The chain's CDR3 is CASSTNPGTGANVLTF. The CDR3 bases are TGTGCCAGTAGTACGAACCCAGGGACTGGGGCCAACGTCCTGACTTTC. The chain is built from TRBV19 and TRBJ2-6; TRBD1 might be the D (5 bases). V lost 4 bases and J lost 2, with 12 bases in between. The CDR3 length is 16 residues. Germline CDR1 reads LNHDA; CDR2 reads SQIVND (reference sequence).